This T cell receptor beta chain appears in the sequencing data of a study of CD8+ T cells in alopecia areata. About the study: Oral tofacitinib (5 to 10 mg twice daily) was administered to treated patients.

The sample holds a few counts of this clone. Antigen specificity is unknown. The treatment was: oral pan-JAK inhibitor, 5-10 mg twice daily. Trimming took 5 bases from V and 1 from J, leaving 17 bases between them. CDR3 length equals 16 residues. CDR1 is SGHAT and CDR2 is FQNNGV in the germline V gene. Study results and caveats: Scalp clonality decreased significantly with tofacitinib, and so did expanded CD8+ clones among the top 100. A large proportion of expanded lesional clones were detected persisting in scalp and blood during tofacitinib.

The sequencing template was cDNA reverse transcribed from extracted RNA. Repertoires were generated with immunoSEQ multiplex PCR, while TCRdb's copy carries only in-frame clones and drops some. This table has tens of thousands of clones, roughly 30% appearing once. The rearrangement joins TRBV11-2 to TRBJ2-5; possible D gene TRBD2, 6 bases. The source material was CD8+ T cells sorted from blood, sampled at week 4, from a patient treated with tofacitinib. The clonotype was recovered from a human donor with alopecia areata. The CDR3 sequence is CASSQLASVTQETQYF. CDR3 DNA sequence: TGTGCCAGCAGCCAACTAGCTTCGGTCACCCAAGAGACCCAGTACTTC.